This T cell receptor (beta chain) was profiled in a study of siplizumab effects on memory and regulatory T cells. The J segment lost 10 bases and the V segment lost 3 bases, leaving 3 bases of the junction unmatched. Germline V gene data show CDR1 as SGHAT and CDR2 as FQNNGV. This CDR3 has 15 amino acids. Assay: immunoSEQ multiplex PCR; the TCRdb copy retains only in-frame clones and omits some. The sample holds approximately 100,000 clones, 92% seen once. The source is a human donor in good health. The rearrangement joins TRBV11-2 to TRBJ2-1; 16 nucleotides align to TRBD2. Sequenced sample: Tregs sorted from blood. The DNA of the CDR3 is TGTGCCAGCAGCTTGGGACTAGCGGGAGGGCCAGAGCAGTTCTTC. Translation: CASSLGLAGGPEQFF.